What follows is one T cell receptor (beta chain) and its context. The data derive from a study of blood T cell repertoires in COVID-19. Across the study: PBMCs, B-cell-depleted T cells, or T cells provided the cDNA or gDNA that made up the material.

Trimming took 1 base from V and 3 from J, leaving 13 bases between them. The V gene's germline CDR1 is MGHRA and CDR2 YSYEKL. The CDR3 is 15 amino acids. Under the authors' procedure: Amplifying reference gene primers gave estimates of nucleated cell counts. The data were produced by immunoSEQ multiplex PCR, yet TCRdb's version contains in-frame clones alone and is incomplete. That table is the source of V, J and clone size, and D and trimming were worked out from the DNA. The table records roughly 100,000 clones, almost 90% of them present only once. The TCR comes from a woman between 70 and 85 years old with acute or convalescent COVID-19. Sequenced material: peripheral blood. The chain combines TRBV4-1 with TRBJ2-7; a weak D match, TRBD1 (6 bases). CDR3 loop: CASSQVAGGNYEQYF. The DNA of the CDR3 is TGCGCCAGCAGCCAAGTGGCTGGGGGCAACTACGAGCAGTACTTC.